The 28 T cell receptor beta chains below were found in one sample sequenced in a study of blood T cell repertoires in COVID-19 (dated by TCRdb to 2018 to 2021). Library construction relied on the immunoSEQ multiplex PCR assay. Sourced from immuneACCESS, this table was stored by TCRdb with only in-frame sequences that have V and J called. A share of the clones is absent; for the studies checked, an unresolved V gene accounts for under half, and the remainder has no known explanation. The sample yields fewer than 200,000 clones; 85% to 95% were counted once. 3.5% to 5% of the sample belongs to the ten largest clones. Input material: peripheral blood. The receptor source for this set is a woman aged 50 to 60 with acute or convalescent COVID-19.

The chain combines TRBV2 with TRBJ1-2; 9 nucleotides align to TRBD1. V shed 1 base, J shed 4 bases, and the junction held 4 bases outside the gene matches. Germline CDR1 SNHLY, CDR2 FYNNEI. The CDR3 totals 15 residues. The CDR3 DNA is TGTGCCAGCAGTGAAGAACAGGGGGCTTTCTATGGCTACACCTTC. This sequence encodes CASSEEQGAFYGYTF.

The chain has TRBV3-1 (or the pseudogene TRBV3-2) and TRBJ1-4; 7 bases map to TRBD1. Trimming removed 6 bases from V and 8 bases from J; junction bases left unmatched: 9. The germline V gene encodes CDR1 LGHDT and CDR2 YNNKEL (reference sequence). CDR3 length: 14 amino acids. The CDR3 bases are TGTGCCAGCAGTCGACAGGGCTTTGGCGAAAAACTGTTTTTT. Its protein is CASSRQGFGEKLFF.

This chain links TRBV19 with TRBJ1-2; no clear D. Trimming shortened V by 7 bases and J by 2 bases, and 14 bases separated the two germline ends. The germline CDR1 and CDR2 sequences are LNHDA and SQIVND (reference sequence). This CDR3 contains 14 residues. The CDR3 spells CASTLVAGNYGYTF. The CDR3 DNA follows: TGTGCCAGTACCCTTGTCGCGGGGAACTATGGCTACACCTTC.

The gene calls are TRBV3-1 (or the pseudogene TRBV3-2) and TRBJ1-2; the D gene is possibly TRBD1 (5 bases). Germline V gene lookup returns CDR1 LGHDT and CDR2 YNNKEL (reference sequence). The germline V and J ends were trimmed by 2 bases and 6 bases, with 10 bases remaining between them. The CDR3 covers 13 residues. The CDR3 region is CASSQWGGNGYTF. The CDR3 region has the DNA TGTGCCAGCAGCCAATGGGGCGGGAATGGCTACACCTTC.

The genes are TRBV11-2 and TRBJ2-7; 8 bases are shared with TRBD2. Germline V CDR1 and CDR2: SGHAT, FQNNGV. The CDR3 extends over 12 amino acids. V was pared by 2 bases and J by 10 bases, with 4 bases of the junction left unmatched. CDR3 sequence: CASSLISGDQYF. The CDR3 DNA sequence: TGTGCCAGCAGCTTAATTAGCGGGGACCAGTACTTC.

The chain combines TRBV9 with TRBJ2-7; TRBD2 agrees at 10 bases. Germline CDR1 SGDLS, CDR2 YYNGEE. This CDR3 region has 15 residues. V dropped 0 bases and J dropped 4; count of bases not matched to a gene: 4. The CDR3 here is CASSVDPSGGYEQYF. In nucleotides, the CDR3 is TGTGCCAGCAGCGTAGACCCTAGCGGGGGTTACGAGCAGTACTTC.

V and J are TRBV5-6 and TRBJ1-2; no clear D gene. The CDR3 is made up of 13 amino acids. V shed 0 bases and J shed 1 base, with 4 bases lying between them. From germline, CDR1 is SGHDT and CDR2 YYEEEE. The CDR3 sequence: CASSLAGNYGYTF. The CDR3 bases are TGTGCCAGCAGCTTGGCCGGTAACTATGGCTACACCTTC.

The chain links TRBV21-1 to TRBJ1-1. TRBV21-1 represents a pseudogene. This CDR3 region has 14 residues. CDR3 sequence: CASSKVGGEREAFF. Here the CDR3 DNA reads TGTGCCAGCAGCAAAGTAGGAGGGGAAAGGGAAGCTTTCTTT.

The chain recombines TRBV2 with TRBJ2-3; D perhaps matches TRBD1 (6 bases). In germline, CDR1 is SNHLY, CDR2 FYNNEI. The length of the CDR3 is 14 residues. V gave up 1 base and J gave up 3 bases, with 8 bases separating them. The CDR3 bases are TGTGCCAGCAGTGAAGGGGGGCTTACAGATACGCAGTATTTT. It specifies CASSEGGLTDTQYF.

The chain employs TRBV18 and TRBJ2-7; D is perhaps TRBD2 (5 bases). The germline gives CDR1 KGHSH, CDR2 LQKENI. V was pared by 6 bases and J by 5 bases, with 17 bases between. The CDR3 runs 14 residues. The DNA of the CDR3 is TGTGCCAGCTCCCCCCAATCCGGGGTCGACGAGCAGTACTTC. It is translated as CASSPQSGVDEQYF.

CDR3 region: CASRETPTNNSPLHF. The CDR3 bases are TGTGCCAGCAGAGAGACACCAACCAATAATTCACCCCTCCACTTT. The chain joins TRBV6-5 to TRBJ1-6, with D unclear. With 6 bases removed from V and 5 bases from J, the gap between germline ends came to 14 bases. The CDR3 runs 15 residues. Germline CDR1 MNHEY, CDR2 SVGAGI.

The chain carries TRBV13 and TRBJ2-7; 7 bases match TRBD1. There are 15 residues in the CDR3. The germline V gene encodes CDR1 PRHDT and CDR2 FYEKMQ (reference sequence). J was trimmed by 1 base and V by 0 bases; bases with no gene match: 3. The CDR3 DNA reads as TGTGCCAGCAGCTTAGGGACAGGGTTTTCCTACGAGCAGTACTTC. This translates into CASSLGTGFSYEQYF.

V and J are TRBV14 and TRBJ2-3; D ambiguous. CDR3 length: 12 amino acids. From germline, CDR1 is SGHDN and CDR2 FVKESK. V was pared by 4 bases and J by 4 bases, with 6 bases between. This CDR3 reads CASSPQSDTQYF. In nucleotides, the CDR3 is TGTGCCAGCAGCCCACAGTCAGATACGCAGTATTTT. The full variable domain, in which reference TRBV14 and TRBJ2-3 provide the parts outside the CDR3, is EAGVTQFPSHSVIEKGQTVTLRCDPISGHDNLYWYRRVMGKEIKFLLHFVKESKQDESGMPNNRFLAERTGGTYSTLKVQPAELEDSGVYFCASSPQSDTQYFGPGTRLTVL.

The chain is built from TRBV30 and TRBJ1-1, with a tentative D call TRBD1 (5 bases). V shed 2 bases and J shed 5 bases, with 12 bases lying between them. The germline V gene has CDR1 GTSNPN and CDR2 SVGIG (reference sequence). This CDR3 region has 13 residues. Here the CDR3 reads CAWSRAGWTEAFF. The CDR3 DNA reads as TGTGCCTGGAGTAGGGCAGGGTGGACTGAAGCTTTCTTT. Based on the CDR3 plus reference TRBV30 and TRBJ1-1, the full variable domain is SQTIHQWPATLVQPVGSPLSLECTVEGTSNPNLYWYRQAAGRGLQLLFYSVGIGQISSEVPQNLSASRPQDRQFILSSKKLLLSDSGFYLCAWSRAGWTEAFFGQGTRLTVV.

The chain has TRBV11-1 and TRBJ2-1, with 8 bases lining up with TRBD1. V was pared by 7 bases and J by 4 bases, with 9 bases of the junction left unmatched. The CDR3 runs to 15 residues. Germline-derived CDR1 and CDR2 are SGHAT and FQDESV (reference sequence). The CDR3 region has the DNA TGTGCCAGCACGGGGTGGCAGGGGGCGTACAATGAGCAGTTCTTC. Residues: CASTGWQGAYNEQFF.

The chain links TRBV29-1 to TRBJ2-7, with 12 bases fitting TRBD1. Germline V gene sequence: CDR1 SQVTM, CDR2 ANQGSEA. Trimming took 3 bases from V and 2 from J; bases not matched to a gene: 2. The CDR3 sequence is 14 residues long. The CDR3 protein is CSVDGTGGPYEQYF. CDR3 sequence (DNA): TGCAGCGTTGACGGGACAGGGGGCCCCTACGAGCAGTACTTC.

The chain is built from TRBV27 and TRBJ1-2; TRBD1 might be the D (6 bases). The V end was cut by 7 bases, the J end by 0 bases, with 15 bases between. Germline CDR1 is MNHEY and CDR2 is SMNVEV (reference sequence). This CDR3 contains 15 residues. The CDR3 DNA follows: TGTGCCAGCACCTCGGAACCAGGGGCTAACTATGGCTACACCTTC. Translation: CASTSEPGANYGYTF.

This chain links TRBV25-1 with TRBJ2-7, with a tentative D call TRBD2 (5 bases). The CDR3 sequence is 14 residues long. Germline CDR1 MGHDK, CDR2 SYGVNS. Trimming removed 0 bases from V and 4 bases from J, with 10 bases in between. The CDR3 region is CASSEYGESYEQYF. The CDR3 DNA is TGTGCCAGCAGTGAATACGGGGAAAGTTACGAGCAGTACTTC.

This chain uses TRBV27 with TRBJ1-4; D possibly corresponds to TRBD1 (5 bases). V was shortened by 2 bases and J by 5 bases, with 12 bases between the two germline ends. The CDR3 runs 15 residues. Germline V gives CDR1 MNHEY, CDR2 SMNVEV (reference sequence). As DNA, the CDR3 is TGTGCCAGCAGTTTAAGTCGACAGAGCAATGAAAAACTGTTTTTT. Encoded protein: CASSLSRQSNEKLFF.

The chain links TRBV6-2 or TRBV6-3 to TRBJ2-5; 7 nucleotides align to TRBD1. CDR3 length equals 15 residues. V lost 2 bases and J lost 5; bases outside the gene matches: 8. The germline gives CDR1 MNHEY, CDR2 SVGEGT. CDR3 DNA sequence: TGTGCCAGCAGTTACGGGACAGCAGCATCGGAGACCCAGTACTTC. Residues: CASSYGTAASETQYF.

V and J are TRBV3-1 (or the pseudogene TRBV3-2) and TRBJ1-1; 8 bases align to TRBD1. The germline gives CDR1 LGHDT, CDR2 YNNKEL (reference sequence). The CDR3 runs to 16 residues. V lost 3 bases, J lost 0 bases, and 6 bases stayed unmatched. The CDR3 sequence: CASSQAGTGLNTEAFF. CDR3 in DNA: TGTGCCAGCAGCCAGGCCGGGACAGGCTTGAACACTGAAGCTTTCTTT.

The CDR3 is CASSKDRGLDQPQHF. For the CDR3, the DNA is TGTGCCAGCAGTAAAGACAGGGGGCTGGATCAGCCCCAGCATTTT. This chain connects TRBV28 to TRBJ1-5; 10 positions match TRBD1. Germline lookup yields CDR1 MDHEN and CDR2 SYDVKM. The CDR3 length is 15 residues. Trimming took 5 bases from V and 5 from J; bases not matched to a gene: 6.

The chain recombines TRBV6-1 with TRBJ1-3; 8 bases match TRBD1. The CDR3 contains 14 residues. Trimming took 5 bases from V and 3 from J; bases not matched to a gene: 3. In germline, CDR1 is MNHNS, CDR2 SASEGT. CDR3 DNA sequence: TGTGCCAGCAGTCAGGGGGCGGGTGGAAACACCATATATTTT. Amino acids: CASSQGAGGNTIYF.

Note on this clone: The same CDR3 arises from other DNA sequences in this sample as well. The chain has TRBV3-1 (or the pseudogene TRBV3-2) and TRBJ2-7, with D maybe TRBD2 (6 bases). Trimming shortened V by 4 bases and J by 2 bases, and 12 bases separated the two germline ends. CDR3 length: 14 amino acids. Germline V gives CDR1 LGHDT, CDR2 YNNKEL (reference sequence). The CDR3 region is CASSPGTGAYEQYF. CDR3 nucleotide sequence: TGTGCCAGCAGCCCGGGGACTGGAGCCTACGAGCAGTACTTC.

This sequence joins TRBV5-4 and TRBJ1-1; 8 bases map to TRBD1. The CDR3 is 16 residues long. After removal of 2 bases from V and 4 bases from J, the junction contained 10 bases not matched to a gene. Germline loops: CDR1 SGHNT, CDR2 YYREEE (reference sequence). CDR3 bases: TGTGCCAGCAGCTTAGCCCAGGGGGCGCAAGGCACTGAAGCTTTCTTT. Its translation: CASSLAQGAQGTEAFF.

The CDR3 is CATSDWTVKQPQHF. In nucleotides, the CDR3 is TGTGCCACCAGTGATTGGACAGTAAAGCAGCCCCAGCATTTT. The genes are TRBV24-1 and TRBJ1-5, with D perhaps TRBD1 (6 bases). Trimming took 2 bases from V and 7 from J, leaving 11 bases between them. The germline V gene has CDR1 KGHDR and CDR2 SFDVKD. The CDR3 extends over 14 amino acids.

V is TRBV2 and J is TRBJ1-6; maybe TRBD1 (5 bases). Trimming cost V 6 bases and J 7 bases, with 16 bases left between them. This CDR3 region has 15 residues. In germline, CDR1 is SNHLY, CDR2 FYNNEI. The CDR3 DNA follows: TGTGCCAGCAGGCGAGACAGTGTTGGAAATTCACCCCTCCACTTT. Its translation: CASRRDSVGNSPLHF.

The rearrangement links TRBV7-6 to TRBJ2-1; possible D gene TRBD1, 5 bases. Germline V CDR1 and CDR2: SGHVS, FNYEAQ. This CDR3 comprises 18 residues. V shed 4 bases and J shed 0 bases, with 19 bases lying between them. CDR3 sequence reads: CASSSEGWQGSSYNEQFF. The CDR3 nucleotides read TGTGCCAGCAGCTCCGAAGGGTGGCAGGGAAGCTCCTACAATGAGCAGTTCTTC.